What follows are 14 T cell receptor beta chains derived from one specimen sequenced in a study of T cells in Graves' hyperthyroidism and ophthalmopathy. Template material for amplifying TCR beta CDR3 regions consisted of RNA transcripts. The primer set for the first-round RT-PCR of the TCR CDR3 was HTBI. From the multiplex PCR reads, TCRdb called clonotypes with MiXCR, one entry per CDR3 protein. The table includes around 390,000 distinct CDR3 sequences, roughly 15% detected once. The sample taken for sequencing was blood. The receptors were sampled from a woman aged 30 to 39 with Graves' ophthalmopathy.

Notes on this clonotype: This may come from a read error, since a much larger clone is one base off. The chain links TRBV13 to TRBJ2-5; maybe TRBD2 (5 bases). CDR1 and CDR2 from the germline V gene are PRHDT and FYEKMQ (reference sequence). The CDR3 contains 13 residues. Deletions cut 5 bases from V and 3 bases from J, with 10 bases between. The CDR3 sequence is CASSPGIKETQYF. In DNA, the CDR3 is TGTGCCAGCAGCCCGGGGATAAAAGAGACCCAGTACTTC.

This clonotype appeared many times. The CDR3 bases are TGTGCCAGCAGGCAAACTCAAGGGGCGGGAGACACTGAAGCTTTCTTT. It is translated as CASRQTQGAGDTEAFF. J is TRBJ1-1 and V is TRBV5-5, with a weak D call TRBD1 (5 bases). Germline loops: CDR1 SGHKS, CDR2 YYEKEE (reference sequence). Trimming left V 5 bases short and J 3 bases short, with 20 bases between. The CDR3 runs 16 residues.

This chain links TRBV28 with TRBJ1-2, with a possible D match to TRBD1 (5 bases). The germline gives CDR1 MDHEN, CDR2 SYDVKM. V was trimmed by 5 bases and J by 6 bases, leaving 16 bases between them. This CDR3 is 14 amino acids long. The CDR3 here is CASSILGDDHGYTF. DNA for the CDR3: TGTGCCAGCAGTATACTAGGGGATGACCATGGCTACACCTTC.

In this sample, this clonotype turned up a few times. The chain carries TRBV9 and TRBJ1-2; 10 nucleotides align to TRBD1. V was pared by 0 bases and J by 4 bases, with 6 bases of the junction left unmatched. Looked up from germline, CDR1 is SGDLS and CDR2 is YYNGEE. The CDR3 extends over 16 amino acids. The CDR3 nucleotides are TGTGCCAGCAGCGTAGGGGGACAGGGGCACATCTATGGCTACACCTTC. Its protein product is CASSVGGQGHIYGYTF.

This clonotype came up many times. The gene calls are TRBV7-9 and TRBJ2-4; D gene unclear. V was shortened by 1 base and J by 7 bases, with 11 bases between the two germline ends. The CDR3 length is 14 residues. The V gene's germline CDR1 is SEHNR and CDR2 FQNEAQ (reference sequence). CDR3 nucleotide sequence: TGTGCCAGCAGCTTAGATCCTTCGTGGAACATTCAGTACTTC. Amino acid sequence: CASSLDPSWNIQYF. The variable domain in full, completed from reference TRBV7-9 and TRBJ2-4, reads DTGVSQNPRHKITKRGQNVTFRCDPISEHNRLYWYRQTLGQGPEFLTYFQNEAQLEKSRLLSDRFSAERPKGSFSTLEIQRTEQGDSAMYLCASSLDPSWNIQYFGAGTRLSVL.

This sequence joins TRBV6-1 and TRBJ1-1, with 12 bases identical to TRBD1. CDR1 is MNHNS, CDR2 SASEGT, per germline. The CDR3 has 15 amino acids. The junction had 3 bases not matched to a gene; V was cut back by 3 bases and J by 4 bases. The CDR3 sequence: CASSEGGQGATEAFF. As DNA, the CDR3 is TGTGCCAGCAGTGAGGGGGGACAGGGGGCCACTGAAGCTTTCTTT.

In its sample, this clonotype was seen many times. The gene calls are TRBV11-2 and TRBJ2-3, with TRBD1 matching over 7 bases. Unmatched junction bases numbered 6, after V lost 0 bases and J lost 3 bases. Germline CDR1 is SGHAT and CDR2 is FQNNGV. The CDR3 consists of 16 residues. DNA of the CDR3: TGTGCCAGCAGCTTAGATGACGGCAGGGGGACAGATACGCAGTATTTT. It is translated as CASSLDDGRGTDTQYF.

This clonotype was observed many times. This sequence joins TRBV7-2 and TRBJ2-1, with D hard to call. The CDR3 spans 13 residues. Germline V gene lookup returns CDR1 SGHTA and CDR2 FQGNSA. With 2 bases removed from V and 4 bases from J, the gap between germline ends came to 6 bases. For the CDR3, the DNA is TGTGCCAGCAGCTTAAACACATACAATGAGCAGTTCTTC. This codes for CASSLNTYNEQFF.

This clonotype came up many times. In DNA, the CDR3 is TGTGCCAGCAGCTTGTTGACCCGCTCCAATGAAAAACTGTTTTTT. As protein: CASSLLTRSNEKLFF. This chain uses TRBV11-2 with TRBJ1-4; D is unclear. The germline V and J ends were trimmed by 3 bases and 5 bases, with 13 bases remaining between them. The CDR3 has 15 amino acids. From germline, CDR1 is SGHAT and CDR2 FQNNGV.

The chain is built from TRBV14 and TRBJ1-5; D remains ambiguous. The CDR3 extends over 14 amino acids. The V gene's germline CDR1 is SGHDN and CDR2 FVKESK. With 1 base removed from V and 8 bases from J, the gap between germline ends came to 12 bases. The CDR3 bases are TGTGCCAGCAGCCAAGGGTCCCCCGGGGAGCCCCAGCATTTT. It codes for CASSQGSPGEPQHF.

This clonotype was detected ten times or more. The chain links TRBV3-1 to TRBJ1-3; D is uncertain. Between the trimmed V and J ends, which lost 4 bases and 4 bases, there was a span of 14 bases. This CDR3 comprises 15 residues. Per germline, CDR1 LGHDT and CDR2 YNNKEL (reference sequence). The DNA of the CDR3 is TGTGCCAGCAGCCTTCGACTGCCTCGCGGAAACACCATATATTTT. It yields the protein CASSLRLPRGNTIYF.

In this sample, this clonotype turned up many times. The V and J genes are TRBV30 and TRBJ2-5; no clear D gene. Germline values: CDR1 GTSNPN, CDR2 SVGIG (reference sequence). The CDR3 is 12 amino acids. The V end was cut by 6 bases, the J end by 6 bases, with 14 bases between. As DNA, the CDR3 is TGTGCCTGCCATATTAACGCGCAGACCCAGTACTTC. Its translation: CACHINAQTQYF.

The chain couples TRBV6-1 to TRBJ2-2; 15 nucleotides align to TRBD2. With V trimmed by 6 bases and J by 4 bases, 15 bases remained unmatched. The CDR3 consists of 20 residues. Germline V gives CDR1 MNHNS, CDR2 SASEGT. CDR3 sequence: CASRTATGLAGGRVTGELFF. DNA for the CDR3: TGTGCCAGCAGAACCGCCACCGGACTAGCGGGGGGGCGGGTCACCGGGGAGCTGTTTTTT.

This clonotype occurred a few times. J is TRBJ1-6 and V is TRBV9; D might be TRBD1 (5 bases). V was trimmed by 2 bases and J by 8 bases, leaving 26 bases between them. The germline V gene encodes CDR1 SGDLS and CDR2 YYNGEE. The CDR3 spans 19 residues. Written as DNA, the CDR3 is TGTGCCAGCAGCGTTGTGGGGGAATTCGGGATGGGAGGCGATTCACCCCTCCACTTT. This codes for CASSVVGEFGMGGDSPLHF.